Listed below are T cell receptor beta chains from one sample, sequenced in a study of blood T cells in healthy people across ages. TCRdb reanalysed the 5' RACE reads using MiXCR and keeps one entry per CDR3 protein. The sample lists 760,000 or so distinct CDR3 sequences, around 25% occurring once. This same sample was also taken into another study, of T cells of mothers and their children.

The sample consisted of blood. These receptors came from a boy under 18 in good health. CDR3s include the opening cysteine and the closing phenylalanine or tryptophan. A D gene is named only where the DNA matches it firmly. For some rows the clone size is stated as once, few or many, or as a class when expanded; others skip it.

TRBV5-6,few,TRBJ2-2,TRBD1,TGTGCCAGCAGCTTAACAGGGGATTTTGGGACCGGGGAGCTGTTTTTT,CASSLTGDFGTGELFF
TRBV7-2,-,TRBJ2-7,-,TGTGCCAGCAGCCACGCCCTTGGTGCCGGGGACTCCTACGAGCAGTACTTC,CASSHALGAGDSYEQYF
TRBV7-9,-,TRBJ2-1,-,TGTGCCAGCAGCTCAAGTGGTTCGAACGATCGGAGCTCCTACAATGAGCAGTTCTTC,CASSSSGSNDRSSYNEQFF
TRBV2,-,TRBJ1-2,-,TGTGCCAGCAGCGGGCCCCCTGACAGGCCTAGGCGGGGCTACACCTTC,CASSGPPDRPRRGYTF
TRBV4-1,-,TRBJ1-2,-,TGCGCCAGCAGCCAAGCGGAATCAGGGAACCTCCACTATGGCTACACCTTC,CASSQAESGNLHYGYTF
TRBV7-3,-,TRBJ2-5,TRBD2,TGTGCCAGCAGTTCAGAGTTGGGGGGGGAGCAGTACTTC,CASSSELGGEQYF
TRBV5-1,-,TRBJ1-2,-,TGCGCCAGCAGCATCAACCCCAATACGGATTATGGCTACACCTTC,CASSINPNTDYGYTF
TRBV20-1,-,TRBJ2-3,TRBD1,TGCAGTAAGGGACAGGGGGGCACAGATACGCAGTATTTT,CSKGQGGTDTQYF
TRBV5-6,-,TRBJ2-2,-,TGTGCCAGCAGCGGAGCTCGGAAATTTTCCACCGGGGAGCTGTTTTTT,CASSGARKFSTGELFF
TRBV7-9,few,TRBJ2-6,TRBD1,TGTGCCAGCAGCCCGCGACAGGGGGCCCCATCTGGGGCCAACGTCCTGACTTTC,CASSPRQGAPSGANVLTF
TRBV5-1,few,TRBJ2-5,TRBD1,TGCGCCAGCAGACGGACAGGGGGCATAGACGAGCTGTACTTC,CASRRTGGIDELYF
TRBV5-6,-,TRBJ2-1,TRBD1,TGTGCCAGCAGCTTAGTCTACGGGACAGGGGAGTACTTC,CASSLVYGTGEYF
TRBV6-2/TRBV6-3,-,TRBJ2-7,-,TGTGCCATCCAAGAGATAGGACTTTCCTACGAGCAGTACTTC,CAIQEIGLSYEQYF
TRBV29-1,-,TRBJ2-7,-,TGCAGCGTGACCCGCCCAGTGGGGGACGACGAGCAGTACTTC,CSVTRPVGDDEQYF
TRBV7-2,-,TRBJ2-3,-,TGTGCCAGCAGCTCTGTTTCGCCCCCCGATACGCAGTATTTT,CASSSVSPPDTQYF
TRBV4-3,few,TRBJ2-3,TRBD1,TGCGCCAGCAGCCAGAGACAGGGCCTGAATTCGGATACGCAGTATTTT,CASSQRQGLNSDTQYF
TRBV18,few,TRBJ2-3,TRBD2,TGTGCCAGCTCACCACCGGGGACTATCACAGATACGCAGTATTTT,CASSPPGTITDTQYF
TRBV20-1,-,TRBJ2-5,TRBD1,TGCAGTGCTTGGGACAGGTCGTGGGAGCAGTACTTC,CSAWDRSWEQYF
TRBV11-2,-,TRBJ2-3,-,TGTGCCAGCAGCTCTAGACGGGCCCAAACTGGAGATACGCAGTATTTT,CASSSRRAQTGDTQYF
TRBV3-1,many,TRBJ2-7,-,TGTGCCAGCAGCCTCCGCAACGAGCAGTACTTC,CASSLRNEQYF
TRBV19,-,TRBJ1-5,TRBD1,TGTGCCAGTAGTACCCAGGGGGGAGGCCAGCCCCAGCATTTT,CASSTQGGGQPQHF
TRBV6-5,-,TRBJ2-1,-,TGTGCCAGCAGTGACTCTAGCTTTGAGCAGTTCTTC,CASSDSSFEQFF